Listed below are T cell receptor beta chains from one sample, sequenced in a study of blood T cell repertoires in COVID-19. Here immunoSEQ multiplex PCR was the method, and the copy in TCRdb shows in-frame clones only, minus some. The sample consists of around 140,000 clones, 88% of them appearing once. The material sequenced was peripheral blood. Source of these receptors: a man aged 55 to 70 with active or convalescent COVID-19. The CDR3 runs from the conserved cysteine through the conserved F or W. Each record gives: J gene, D gene, CDR3 length, V gene, clone size, CDR3 DNA, CDR3 protein. D genes are given only for firm matches. Some rows have no size entry. The others give once, few or many, or a class for an expanded clone.

TRBJ2-7,TRBD1,15,TRBV2,-,TGTGCCAGCAGGGCCCAGGACAGGCCGTCCTACGAGCAGTACTTC,CASRAQDRPSYEQYF
TRBJ1-2,-,16,TRBV4-3,-,TGCGCCAGCAGCCAAGTCGGGCTGCGCGGGAACTATGGCTACACCTTC,CASSQVGLRGNYGYTF
TRBJ2-7,TRBD1,17,TRBV19,-,TGTGCCAGTAGTATTGGGACAGGACGAGTACTTCCCTACGAGCAGTACTTC,CASSIGTGRVLPYEQYF
TRBJ1-5,-,15,TRBV9,-,TGTGCCAGCAGCGGCACGGAGTATAGCAATCAGCCCCAGCATTTT,CASSGTEYSNQPQHF
TRBJ1-6,-,17,TRBV21-1,-,TGTGCCAGCAGCAAAGCAGGTCGGGGGATCTATAATTCACCCCTCCACTTT,CASSKAGRGIYNSPLHF
TRBJ2-7,TRBD1,14,TRBV6-5,-,TGTGCCAGCAGTTTTACAGGGGGCCCCTACGAGCAGTACTTC,CASSFTGGPYEQYF
TRBJ1-5,TRBD1,15,TRBV2,-,TGTGCCAGCAGGGACAGGGTAGGCGGCAATCAGCCCCAGCATTTT,CASRDRVGGNQPQHF
TRBJ2-1,TRBD2,15,TRBV7-8,-,TGTGCCAGCAGCTCCCCGGCTAGCGGCTACAATGAGCAGTTCTTC,CASSSPASGYNEQFF
TRBJ1-5,-,18,TRBV18,-,TGTGCCAGCTCGCGCCGGCAGGACAGCGGACGTAGCAATCAGCCCCAGCATTTT,CASSRRQDSGRSNQPQHF
TRBJ2-2,-,16,TRBV21-1,-,TGTGCCAGCAGCAGGCGGGCAGGCGAGAACACCGGGGAGCTGTTTTTT,CASSRRAGENTGELFF
TRBJ2-3,TRBD1,14,TRBV5-5,-,TGTGCCAGCAGCTGGGGGACAGTCACAGATACGCAGTATTTT,CASSWGTVTDTQYF
TRBJ1-1,-,13,TRBV12-3/TRBV12-4,-,TGTGCCAGCAGTTTTTACAGGGCCACTGAAGCTTTCTTT,CASSFYRATEAFF
TRBJ2-1,-,13,TRBV9,-,TGTGCCAGCAGCGTCCGGGTTTACAATGAGCAGTTCTTC,CASSVRVYNEQFF
TRBJ2-2,TRBD1,20,TRBV5-4,-,TGTGCCAGCAGCGCGGGACAGGGGAGGAAAAAGACCTTAGGAACCGGGGAGCTGTTTTTT,CASSAGQGRKKTLGTGELFF
TRBJ1-5,-,14,TRBV19,-,TGTGCCAGTAGGCCCCAGGGGCCCAATCAGCCCCAGCATTTT,CASRPQGPNQPQHF
TRBJ2-1,TRBD2,15,TRBV13,-,TGTGCCAGCAGCTTAGACCTAGCGGGAGACAATGAGCAGTTCTTC,CASSLDLAGDNEQFF
TRBJ2-7,TRBD2,15,TRBV6-5,-,TGTGCCAGCAGTCCGTGGACTAGCGGGTTCTACGAGCAGTACTTC,CASSPWTSGFYEQYF
TRBJ2-7,TRBD2,15,TRBV3-1/TRBV3-2,-,TGTGCCAGCAGCCACCTAGCGGGAGGGCCGGGCGAGCAGTACTTC,CASSHLAGGPGEQYF
TRBJ2-4,-,14,TRBV4-1,-,TGCGCCAGCAGCCAAGGGGAGTCCAAAAACATTCAGTACTTC,CASSQGESKNIQYF
TRBJ2-7,TRBD2,16,TRBV5-1,-,TGCGCCAGCAGCCCAGGGTCGAGCGGGAACTCCTACGAGCAGTACTTC,CASSPGSSGNSYEQYF
TRBJ2-1,TRBD2,16,TRBV11-2,-,TGTGCCAGCAGCTTTTTGTCCAGCGGGGGCTACAATGAGCAGTTCTTC,CASSFLSSGGYNEQFF
TRBJ1-3,-,17,TRBV9,once,TGTGCCAGCAGCGGTCAGGGCCTCGGGGGATCTGGAAACACCATATATTTT,CASSGQGLGGSGNTIYF
TRBJ2-7,TRBD2,16,TRBV6-5,-,TGTGCCAGCAGTTACTCGGGCGCGGGGGAGTCCTACGAGCAGTACTTC,CASSYSGAGESYEQYF
TRBJ2-1,TRBD2,17,TRBV28,-,TGTGCCAGCAGCACAACCAGAGCGGGAAGCTCCTACAATGAGCAGTTCTTC,CASSTTRAGSSYNEQFF
TRBJ2-5,TRBD1,16,TRBV7-7,-,TGTGCTAGCAGCTTAGCCGGGACAGGGGTGGGAGAGACCCAGTACTTC,CASSLAGTGVGETQYF
TRBJ2-7,-,13,TRBV5-6,-,TGTGCCAGCAGCTTGGGAGATCAATACGAGCAGTACTTC,CASSLGDQYEQYF
TRBJ2-1,-,12,TRBV4-2,-,TGTGCCAGCAGCCAAGTAGCTGATGAGCAGTTCTTC,CASSQVADEQFF
TRBJ2-1,TRBD1,16,TRBV5-6,-,TGTGCCAGCAGCTTGTGGGGAAACAGGGGGATCAATGAGCAGTTCTTC,CASSLWGNRGINEQFF
TRBJ2-3,-,17,TRBV7-9,-,TGTGCCAGCAGCTTGCAAACAAGCGGATCTAGCACAGATACGCAGTATTTT,CASSLQTSGSSTDTQYF
TRBJ2-2,TRBD2,17,TRBV19,-,TGTGCCAGTAGTCTGTGGGGGACTAGCGGCAACACCGGGGAGCTGTTTTTT,CASSLWGTSGNTGELFF
TRBJ2-2,TRBD1,16,TRBV7-3,-,TGTGCCAGCAGCCCCAGGACAGGGGGCAGCACCGGGGAGCTGTTTTTT,CASSPRTGGSTGELFF
TRBJ2-4,TRBD1,15,TRBV18,-,TGTGCCAGCTCACCACAGAGGACAGGGGTGGACATTCAGTACTTC,CASSPQRTGVDIQYF
TRBJ1-3,-,15,TRBV7-2,-,TGTGCCAGCAGCTCCGGACGGGCGGGAGGAAACACCATATATTTT,CASSSGRAGGNTIYF
TRBJ1-5,-,14,TRBV30,-,TGTGCCTGGAGTGCTTTACAGGGAAATCAGCCCCAGCATTTT,CAWSALQGNQPQHF
TRBJ2-1,-,13,TRBV3-1/TRBV3-2,-,TGTGCCAGCAGCCAAGATCGTCGTCATGAGCAGTTCTTC,CASSQDRRHEQFF
TRBJ2-3,TRBD1,15,TRBV11-3,-,TGTGCCAGCAGCTCGGGCCAGGGGGCAGGAGATACGCAGTATTTT,CASSSGQGAGDTQYF
TRBJ2-3,-,16,TRBV6-4,-,TGTGCCAGCAGTGAGACGAGCGGGTCCGGGGCAGATACGCAGTATTTT,CASSETSGSGADTQYF
TRBJ1-1,TRBD1,14,TRBV19,once,TGTGCCAGTAGTATAACAGGGGCGGCAGGTGAAGCTTTCTTT,CASSITGAAGEAFF
TRBJ2-1,-,12,TRBV2,-,TGTGCCAGCAGTGGACTTTCCAATGAGCAGTTCTTC,CASSGLSNEQFF
TRBJ1-1,-,16,TRBV10-3,-,TGTGCCATCAGTGATAGCCGGAGGGGTAGGAACACTGAAGCTTTCTTT,CAISDSRRGRNTEAFF
TRBJ1-1,-,12,TRBV10-2,once,TGCGCCAGCAGACTGAAGAACACTGAAGCTTTCTTT,CASRLKNTEAFF
TRBJ2-3,-,12,TRBV5-1,-,TGCGCCAGCAGCTTGGTAATAGATACGCAGTATTTT,CASSLVIDTQYF
TRBJ1-1,TRBD1,16,TRBV28,-,TGTGCCAGCAGTTTACAGGGGGGAGCAATGAACACTGAAGCTTTCTTT,CASSLQGGAMNTEAFF
TRBJ1-6,-,14,TRBV19,once,TGTGCCAGTACCGGCGGGACGAATAATTCACCCCTCCACTTT,CASTGGTNNSPLHF
TRBJ2-2,-,17,TRBV5-1,few,TGCGCCAGCACGCAAAACCGGCCAGGGAGGACCACCGGGGAGCTGTTTTTT,CASTQNRPGRTTGELFF
TRBJ1-1,-,15,TRBV5-6,-,TGTGCCAGCAGCGCCAATGGGGAATCGACTAGGCCAGCTTTCTTT,CASSANGESTRPAFF
TRBJ2-1,TRBD2,21,TRBV27,few,TGTGCCAGCAGCCGCCCCCTAACTAGCGGGAGACCGCCTTACTCCTACAATGAGCAGTTCTTC,CASSRPLTSGRPPYSYNEQFF
TRBJ1-1,-,16,TRBV9,-,TGTGCCAGCAGCGTAGAACCCAGGGTATTGATCACTGAAGCTTTCTTT,CASSVEPRVLITEAFF
TRBJ2-4,-,14,TRBV29-1,-,TGCAGCGTTGAAGCCGGGCCCTCGGGGAACATTCAGTACTTC,CSVEAGPSGNIQYF
TRBJ1-6,TRBD1,14,TRBV6-6,-,TGTGCCACCCTTGGACAGGGCAATAATTCACCCCTCCACTTT,CATLGQGNNSPLHF
TRBJ2-2,-,16,TRBV5-1,-,TGCGCCAGCAGCTTGGTTGGGGGGGCCCCGGCCGGGGAGCTGTTTTTT,CASSLVGGAPAGELFF
TRBJ2-7,-,13,TRBV5-1,-,TGCGCCAGCAGCTTGGGCTACTCCTACGAGCAGTACTTC,CASSLGYSYEQYF
TRBJ1-2,-,18,TRBV9,-,TGTGCCAGCAGCGTAGCCCCTGAAGGTACAGGACCTAACTATGGCTACACCTTC,CASSVAPEGTGPNYGYTF